This TCR beta chain was recorded in a study of blood T cells in healthy people across ages. The authors ran a second PCR of about 6 to 11 cycles using a sample-barcoded 5' primer and a J-beta primer mix. Each cDNA molecule was tagged by a template-switch adaptor that had 12 random nucleotides. TCRdb called the 5' RACE reads again in MiXCR, with one record for every CDR3 protein. In the table there are approximately 800,000 distinct CDR3 sequences, about 62% of which are singletons. Study observations and caveats: Without sorted subsets, naive and antigen-experienced compartments could not be conclusively compared.

To note about this clonotype: Its antigen is currently unknown.

The CDR3 covers 18 residues. The V end was cut by 5 bases, the J end by 4 bases, with 21 bases between. Germline CDR1 and CDR2: PRHDT and FYEKMQ (reference sequence). The draw of peripheral blood yielded roughly 9.4 milliliters from each donor. The chain combines TRBV13 with TRBJ1-6; no clear D. The source material was blood. This clonotype was obtained from a man aged 25-45 years in good health. The CDR3 loop is CASSGRRMDGRYNSPLHF. In DNA form, the CDR3 reads TGTGCCAGCAGCGGCCGACGTATGGACGGACGGTATAATTCACCCCTCCACTTT. Drawing the rest from reference TRBV13 and TRBJ1-6, the complete variable domain is AAGVIQSPRHLIKEKRETATLKCYPIPRHDTVYWYQQGPGQDPQFLISFYEKMQSDKGSIPDRFSAQQFSDYHSELNMSSLELGDSALYFCASSGRRMDGRYNSPLHFGNGTRLTVT.